This T cell receptor (beta chain) was retrieved from a study of cytomegalovirus exposure and HLA in healthy donors. General study results and limits: Subsequent analysis showed first-cohort TCR clusters tending to co-occur in 120 validation repertoires.

The donors were in the 120-subject validation cohort, distinct from the roughly 700-subject first cohort. This CDR3 contains 19 residues. CDR1 MGHRA and CDR2 YSYEKL come from the germline V gene. V shed 2 bases, J shed 0 bases, and the junction held 10 bases outside the gene matches. Sequenced by immunoSEQ multiplex PCR; TCRdb stores in-frame clones only, minus some. In the table there are about 150,000 clones, approximately 94% of which are singletons. About this clone itself: Its matching antigen is unknown.

The receptor was derived from a man between 18 and 35 years old in good health and CMV-seropositive. The chain is built from TRBV4-1 and TRBJ2-5; TRBD2 aligns across 12 bases. Sequenced: PBMCs. CDR3 in amino acids: CASSQSPGLAGGYQETQYF. The CDR3 DNA reads TGCGCCAGCAGCCAAAGTCCGGGACTAGCGGGTGGGTACCAAGAGACCCAGTACTTC.